This T cell receptor beta chain stems from a study of beta chain features in type 1 diabetes. Looked up from germline, CDR1 is KGHSH and CDR2 is LQKENI. Between the trimmed V and J ends, which lost 5 bases and 0 bases, there was a span of 11 bases. CDR3 length equals 15 residues. Comment on this clone: Its cognate antigen is unknown.

The whole isolated RNA underwent reverse transcription, so sequencing captured expressed TCRB transcripts. The repertoire was sequenced with immunoSEQ multiplex PCR; TCRdb's copy has only in-frame clones and lacks some. This sample has hundreds of thousands of clones; 25% to 35% occur once, and the top ten carry 0.05% to 0.07%. On average, the one heparinised blood draw given by each donor was approximately 100 mL. CD45RO/CCR7/CD25/CD127/CD95/CD27 sorting isolated CD4+ naive, central memory, regulatory and stem cell-like memory cells. General observations from the study: Using cDNA template may skew counts toward highly expressing activated cells. Across all four CD4+ subsets, people with type 1 diabetes showed modestly shorter TCRB CDR3s.

The TCR sequence derives from a man between 18 and 29 years old in good health. Sequencing was carried out using naive CD4+ T cells from blood. The rearrangement joins TRBV18 to TRBJ2-1; TRBD2 is a possible D gene (5 bases). Here the CDR3 reads CASSSSVSSYNEQFF. In DNA, the CDR3 is TGTGCCAGCTCAAGTAGCGTGAGCTCCTACAATGAGCAGTTCTTC.